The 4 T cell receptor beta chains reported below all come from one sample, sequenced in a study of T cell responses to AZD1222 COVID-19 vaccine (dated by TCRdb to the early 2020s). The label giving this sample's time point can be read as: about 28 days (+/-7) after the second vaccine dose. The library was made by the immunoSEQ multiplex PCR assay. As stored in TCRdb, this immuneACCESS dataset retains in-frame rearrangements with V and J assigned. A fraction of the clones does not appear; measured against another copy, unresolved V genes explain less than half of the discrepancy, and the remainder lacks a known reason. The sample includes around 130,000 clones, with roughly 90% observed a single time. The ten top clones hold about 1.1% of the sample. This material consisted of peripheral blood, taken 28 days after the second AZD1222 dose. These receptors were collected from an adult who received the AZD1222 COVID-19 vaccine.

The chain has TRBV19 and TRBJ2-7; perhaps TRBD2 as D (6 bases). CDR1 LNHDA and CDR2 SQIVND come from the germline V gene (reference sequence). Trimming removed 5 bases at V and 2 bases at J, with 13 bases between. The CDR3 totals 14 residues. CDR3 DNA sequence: TGTGCCAGTAGTCCGGACGGGGGAACCTACGAGCAGTACTTC. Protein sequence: CASSPDGGTYEQYF.

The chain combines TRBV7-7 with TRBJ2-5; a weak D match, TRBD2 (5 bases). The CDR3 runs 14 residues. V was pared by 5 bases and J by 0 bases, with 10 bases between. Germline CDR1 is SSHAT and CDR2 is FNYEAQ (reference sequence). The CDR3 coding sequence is TGTGCCAGCAGCCGAAGAGGGTACCAAGAGACCCAGTACTTC. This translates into CASSRRGYQETQYF. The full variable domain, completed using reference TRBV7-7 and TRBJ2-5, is GAGVSQSPRYKVTKRGQDVTLRCDPISSHATLYWYQQALGQGPEFLTYFNYEAQPDKSGLPSDRFSAERPEGSISTLTIQRTEQRDSAMYRCASSRRGYQETQYFGPGTRLLVL.

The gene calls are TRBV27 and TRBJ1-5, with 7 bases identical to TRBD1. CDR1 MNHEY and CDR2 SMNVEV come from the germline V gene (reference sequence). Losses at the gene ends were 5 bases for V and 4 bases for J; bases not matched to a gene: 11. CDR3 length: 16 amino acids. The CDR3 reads CASSAYRDSSNQPQHF. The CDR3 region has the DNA TGTGCCAGCAGTGCCTACCGGGACAGCTCAAATCAGCCCCAGCATTTT.

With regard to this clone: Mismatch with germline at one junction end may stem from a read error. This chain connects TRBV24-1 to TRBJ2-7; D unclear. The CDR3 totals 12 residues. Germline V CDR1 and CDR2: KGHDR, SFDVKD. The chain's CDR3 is CATRRSSHEQYF. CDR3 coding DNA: TGTGCCACCAGGCGGTCCTCCCACGAGCAGTACTTC.